This TCR beta chain was identified in a study of Graves' ophthalmopathy and Graves' hyperthyroidism. Exclusion criteria comprised other autoimmune diseases, uncontrolled infections, pregnancy or lactation in patients. Clinical symptoms, serum thyroxine, TRAb, thyroid ultrasound and orbital computed tomography determined diagnosis. A volume of around 9.5 ml of fresh peripheral blood supplied the PBMCs. This clonotype was seen at least ten times. What it recognizes is unknown. RNA transcripts were the template, and TCR beta CDR3 regions were amplified from them. The authors performed first-round RT-PCR with HTBI primers and then a second-round multiplex PCR. TCRdb redid the calling of the multiplex PCR reads with MiXCR, one entry per CDR3 protein. The sample holds about 400,000 distinct CDR3 sequences, over 20% seen once. Study-wide findings and caveats: It was with 65% to 71% sensitivity and around 72% specificity that the model predicted ophthalmopathy progression.

V lost 7 bases and J 1 base, leaving 14 bases between the germline ends. The CDR3 is 15 amino acids. Germline assignment: CDR1 DFQATT and CDR2 SNEGSKA (reference sequence). V is TRBV20-1 and J is TRBJ2-6; either TRBD1 or TRBD2 may fit D (6 bases each). The sequenced sample consisted of peripheral blood. The sequence came from a woman aged 18-29 years with stable Graves' hyperthyroidism. The CDR3 nucleotides are TGCAGTGTTACGGGGGCGCGTTCTGGGGCCAACGTCCTGACTTTC. Protein product: CSVTGARSGANVLTF.